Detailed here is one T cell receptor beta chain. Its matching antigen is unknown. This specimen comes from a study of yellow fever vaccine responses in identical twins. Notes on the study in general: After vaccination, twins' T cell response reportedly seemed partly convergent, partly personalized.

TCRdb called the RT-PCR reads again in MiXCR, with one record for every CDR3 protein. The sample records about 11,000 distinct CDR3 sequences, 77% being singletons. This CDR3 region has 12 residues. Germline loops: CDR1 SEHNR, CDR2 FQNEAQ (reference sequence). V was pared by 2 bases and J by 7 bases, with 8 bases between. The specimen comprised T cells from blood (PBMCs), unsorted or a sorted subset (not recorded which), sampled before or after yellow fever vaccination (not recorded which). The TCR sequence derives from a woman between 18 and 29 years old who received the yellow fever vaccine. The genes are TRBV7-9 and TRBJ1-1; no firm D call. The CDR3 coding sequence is TGTGCCAGCAGCTTACAAAGCCATGAAGCTTTCTTT. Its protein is CASSLQSHEAFF.